The clone carrying this T cell receptor (beta chain) was observed a single time. These data originate in a study of blood T cell repertoires in COVID-19. The overall study: Sites across the United States, Italy and Spain contributed samples from acute and convalescent COVID-19.

CDR3 length: 16 residues. Per the germline V gene, CDR1 is MNHNS and CDR2 is SASEGT. The V segment lost 4 bases and the J segment 0 bases; nucleotides outside the gene matches: 6. Those enrolled, adults aged 18 to 89 years, came from about two dozen US areas. Libraries were prepared by immunoSEQ multiplex PCR; TCRdb keeps only in-frame clonotypes and omits some of them. Of approximately 200,000 clones listed, 65% to 85% were seen once; the top ten hold 7.5%. The clonotype originates from a man in his forties who had recovered from COVID-19. What was sequenced was PBMCs or T cells enriched from blood (not recorded which). The chain carries TRBV6-1 and TRBJ1-3; 7 positions match TRBD1. The CDR3 DNA follows: TGTGCCAGCAGTGGTGGACAGGTCAGCTCTGGAAACACCATATATTTT. Its protein product is CASSGGQVSSGNTIYF.